This T cell receptor beta chain was obtained from a study of cytomegalovirus exposure and HLA in healthy donors. As regards this clone: Its antigen is still unknown.

The primer mix had 60 Vbeta and 13 Jbeta primers. Method: immunoSEQ multiplex PCR; TCRdb's copy keeps in-frame clones and lacks some. There are over 150,000 clones in the sample; roughly 81% occur only once, and under 15% lies in the top ten. General observations from the study: There were some V segments, including TRBV6-2 and TRBV6-3, excluded as indistinguishable. Reportedly, fewer N-insertions than the approximately 610-donor mean appeared in an Asian-associated ancestry cluster in a later analysis. Presence/absence analyses assumed roughly uniform sequencing depth across donors. Another analysis was done later, and it associated approximately 17,000 TCR beta sequences with HLA alleles at 0.05 false discovery rate.

Germline V CDR1 and CDR2: SGDLS, YYNGEE. The CDR3 contains 15 residues. Unmatched junction bases numbered 5, after V lost 0 bases and J lost 5 bases. The clonotype originates from a woman aged 50 to 60 in good health and CMV-seronegative. The sequencing sample was made of PBMCs. This chain connects TRBV9 to TRBJ1-1; 9 nucleotides agree with TRBD1. The CDR3 DNA follows: TGTGCCAGCAGCGTAGGGACAGGGGTCGGAACTGAAGCTTTCTTT. Amino acids: CASSVGTGVGTEAFF. Using reference TRBV9 and TRBJ1-1 for the parts outside the CDR3, the full variable domain is DSGVTQTPKHLITATGQRVTLRCSPRSGDLSVYWYQQSLDQGLQFLIQYYNGEERAKGNILERFSAQQFPDLHSELNLSSLELGDSALYFCASSVGTGVGTEAFFGQGTRLTVV.